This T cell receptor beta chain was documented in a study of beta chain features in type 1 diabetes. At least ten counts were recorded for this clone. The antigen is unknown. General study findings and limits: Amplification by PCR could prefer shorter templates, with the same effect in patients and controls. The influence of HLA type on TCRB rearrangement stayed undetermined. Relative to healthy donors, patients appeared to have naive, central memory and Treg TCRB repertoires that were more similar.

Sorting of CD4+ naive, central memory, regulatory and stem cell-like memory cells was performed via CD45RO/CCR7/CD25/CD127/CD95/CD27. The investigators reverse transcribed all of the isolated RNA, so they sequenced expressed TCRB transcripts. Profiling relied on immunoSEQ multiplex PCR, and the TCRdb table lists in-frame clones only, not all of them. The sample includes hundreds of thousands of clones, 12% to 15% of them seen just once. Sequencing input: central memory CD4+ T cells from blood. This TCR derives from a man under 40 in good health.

The CDR3 nucleotides read TGTGCCAGCAGCTTCGGTCGGGCCGGCCAAACCGAGCAGTACTTC. Its protein product is CASSFGRAGQTEQYF. The chain is built from TRBV11-2 and TRBJ2-7; D uncertain. The CDR3 extends over 15 amino acids. V lost 3 bases to trimming and J lost 6 bases, with 18 bases between them. Germline CDR1 reads SGHAT; CDR2 reads FQNNGV.